In this sample, the clone carrying this T cell receptor beta chain turned up once. TCRdb recomputed calls from the 5' RACE reads with MiXCR, one row per CDR3 protein. The profile shows approximately 60,000 distinct CDR3 sequences, about 20% of them singletons. In germline, CDR1 is ENHRY, CDR2 SYGVKD. The CDR3 length is 14 residues. V was cut by 8 bases and J by 5 bases, with 16 bases left in between. Cells sorted as Tregs were CD4+, CD25+ and CD127-/low. The chain employs TRBV10-3 and TRBJ1-5, with D possibly TRBD1 on 5 matching bases. The clonotype comes from a female donor with breast cancer. Sequenced sample: tumor-infiltrating Tregs sorted from the breast tumor. CDR3 sequence (DNA): TGTGCCATCGGGCAGACAGAAGGCGATCAGCCCCAGCATTTT. This translates into CAIGQTEGDQPQHF.